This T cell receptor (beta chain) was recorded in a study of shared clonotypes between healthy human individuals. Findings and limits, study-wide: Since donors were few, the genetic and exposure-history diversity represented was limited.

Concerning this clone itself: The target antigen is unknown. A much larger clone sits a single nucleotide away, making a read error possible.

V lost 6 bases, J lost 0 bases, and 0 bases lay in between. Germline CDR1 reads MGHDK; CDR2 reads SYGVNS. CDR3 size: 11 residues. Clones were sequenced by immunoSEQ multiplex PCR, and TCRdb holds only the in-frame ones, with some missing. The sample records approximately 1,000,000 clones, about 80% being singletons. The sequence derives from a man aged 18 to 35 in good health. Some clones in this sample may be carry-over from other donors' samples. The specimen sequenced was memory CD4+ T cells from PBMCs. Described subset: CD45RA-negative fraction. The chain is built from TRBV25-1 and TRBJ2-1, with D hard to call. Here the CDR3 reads CASSSYNEQFF. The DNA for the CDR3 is TGTGCCAGCAGCTCCTACAATGAGCAGTTCTTC.